The entry below gives a single T cell receptor (beta chain) sequence along with its context. Original data processing: Nucleated cell counts were estimated from reference gene primer amplification. The table came from immunoSEQ multiplex PCR; TCRdb's copy has only in-frame clones and leaves some out. The DNA was the basis for D and trimming; V, J and clone size are from that table. The data hold some 250,000 clones, with approximately 78% observed a single time. V was pared by 1 base and J by 7 bases, with 11 bases of the junction left unmatched. CDR3 length equals 18 residues. Germline assignment: CDR1 SEHNR and CDR2 FQNEAQ (reference sequence). This specimen comes from a study of blood T cell repertoires in COVID-19. For the study at large: Spain, Italy and the United States supplied samples that represented acute and convalescent COVID-19.

Sequences were obtained from peripheral blood. The clonotype comes from a woman aged 18-29 years with acute or convalescent COVID-19. This chain uses TRBV7-9 with TRBJ2-1, with 12 bases that match TRBD2. The CDR3 DNA reads TGTGCCAGCAGCTTAGTTCCGGGGCTAGCGGGAGGGGCAAATGAGCAGTTCTTC. Translating it yields CASSLVPGLAGGANEQFF.